The 20 T cell receptor beta chains reported below all come from one sample, sequenced in a study of Ad26.COV2.S vaccination and SARS-CoV-2 variants. Documented treatment: some 20 received Ad26.COV2.S at low or high dose, single or two shots; roughly five received placebo; per-sample allocation not given. On day 63 after the first injection, vaccine and placebo recipients gave samples. Produced via immunoSEQ multiplex PCR; TCRdb's table is partial and in-frame only. The sample contains hundreds of thousands of clones, 89% of which appear only once. The starting material was peripheral blood, obtained in a trial of Ad26.COV2.S vaccine versus placebo. The receptors were gathered from a person aged 18-60 years who received the Ad26.COV2.S COVID-19 vaccine or a placebo.

V gene TRBV7-9 combines with J gene TRBJ2-3, with a weak D call TRBD1 (6 bases). Germline V gives CDR1 SEHNR, CDR2 FQNEAQ (reference sequence). This CDR3 region has 15 residues. V lost 5 bases to trimming and J lost 3 bases, with 15 bases between them. The CDR3 nucleotides read TGTGCCAGCAGCCTTCGACAGGTTCAAACAGATACGCAGTATTTT. Translated, it gives CASSLRQVQTDTQYF.

The rearrangement links TRBV6-5 to TRBJ1-2; the match to TRBD1 covers 9 bases. Germline CDR1 is MNHEY and CDR2 is SVGAGI. CDR3 length equals 14 residues. V lost 6 bases to trimming and J lost 7 bases; unmatched junction nucleotides: 9. As DNA, the CDR3 is TGTGCCAGCAGGTACCCGGGACAGGGACGTGGCTACACCTTC. It translates to CASRYPGQGRGYTF.

The V and J genes are TRBV19 and TRBJ2-6, with TRBD1 matching 12 bases. Germline V gives CDR1 LNHDA, CDR2 SQIVND (reference sequence). V was pared by 6 bases and J by 4 bases, with 13 bases of the junction left unmatched. The CDR3 has 19 amino acids. The CDR3 reads CASSPRGGQGAVGANVLTF. The CDR3 coding sequence is TGTGCCAGTAGCCCGAGGGGGGGACAGGGGGCTGTCGGGGCCAACGTCCTGACTTTC.

The V gene is TRBV28, the J gene TRBJ1-4; D may be TRBD1 (5 bases). CDR1 and CDR2 from the germline V gene are MDHEN and SYDVKM. The CDR3 length is 16 residues. V lost 6 bases and J lost 0, with 14 bases in between. CDR3 bases: TGTGCCAGCAGGGGGGGTTACACCGCAACTAATGAAAAACTGTTTTTT. Protein: CASRGGYTATNEKLFF.

V and J are TRBV7-9 and TRBJ2-1; TRBD2 matches 13 bases. This CDR3 has 18 amino acids. The germline V gene has CDR1 SEHNR and CDR2 FQNEAQ (reference sequence). V lost 2 bases and J lost 9; bases outside the gene matches: 13. In nucleotides, the CDR3 is TGTGCCAGCAGCTTAATTGGGTTGGGGACTAGCGGGGACCTTGAGCAGTTCTTC. Protein sequence: CASSLIGLGTSGDLEQFF.

The chain couples TRBV28 to TRBJ1-2; D gene ambiguous. The CDR3 has 12 amino acids. Trimming shortened V by 4 bases and J by 5 bases, and 8 bases separated the two germline ends. CDR1 and CDR2 (germline): MDHEN, SYDVKM. The CDR3 protein is CASSSWDYGYTF. The DNA for the CDR3 is TGTGCCAGCAGTTCTTGGGATTATGGCTACACCTTC.

As for this clone: Other DNA sequences in this specimen translate into the identical CDR3. V and J are TRBV7-3 and TRBJ1-1; D is unresolved. The length of the CDR3 is 13 residues. Between the trimmed V and J ends, which lost 5 bases and 0 bases, there was a span of 7 bases. CDR1 is SGHTA, CDR2 FQGTGA, per germline. The CDR3 is CASSLTVNTEAFF. CDR3 coding DNA: TGTGCCAGCAGCCTGACGGTGAACACTGAAGCTTTCTTT.

J is TRBJ1-1 and V is TRBV25-1; D uncertain. Germline V lookup: CDR1 MGHDK, CDR2 SYGVNS. V lost 1 base, J lost 1 base, and 4 bases lay in between. The CDR3 contains 13 residues. The DNA for the CDR3 is TGTGCCAGCAGTGAATTGAAGAACACTGAAGCTTTCTTT. This codes for CASSELKNTEAFF.

The V and J genes are TRBV19 and TRBJ1-1, with unresolved D. V lost 2 bases, J lost 7 bases, and 20 bases lay in between. Looked up from germline, CDR1 is LNHDA and CDR2 is SQIVND (reference sequence). CDR3 length equals 16 residues. The CDR3 sequence: CASSISVVGPINEAFF. CDR3 DNA sequence: TGTGCCAGTAGTATATCGGTAGTCGGGCCGATTAATGAAGCTTTCTTT.

V gene TRBV12-5 combines with J gene TRBJ1-1; D gene ambiguous. The V gene lost 0 bases and the J gene lost 5 bases, with 7 bases spanning the gap. Germline CDR1 and CDR2: LGHNT and FRNRAP. The CDR3 has 13 amino acids. CDR3 bases: TGTGCTAGTGGTTTGGTCTCGGGGACTGAAGCTTTCTTT. It codes for CASGLVSGTEAFF.

This chain joins TRBV7-2 and TRBJ2-7, with 10 bases identical to TRBD1. Germline CDR1 SGHTA, CDR2 FQGNSA. The CDR3 length is 15 residues. V dropped 5 bases and J dropped 2; count of bases not matched to a gene: 6. CDR3 in DNA: TGTGCCAGCAGCAAGGGGACAGGGGCGACCTACGAGCAGTACTTC. Protein product: CASSKGTGATYEQYF. Full variable domain (rest looked up from reference TRBV7-2 and TRBJ2-7): GAGVSQSPSNKVTEKGKDVELRCDPISGHTALYWYRQSLGQGLEFLIYFQGNSAPDKSGLPSDRFSAERTGGSVSTLTIQRTQQEDSAVYLCASSKGTGATYEQYFGPGTRLTVT.

As DNA, the CDR3 is TGTGCCAGTAGTATGCCCGGACAGGGGCCTTACAATGAGCAGTTCTTC. This sequence encodes CASSMPGQGPYNEQFF. The V and J genes are TRBV19 and TRBJ2-1; 9 bases align to TRBD1. Germline lookup yields CDR1 LNHDA and CDR2 SQIVND (reference sequence). Unmatched junction bases numbered 7, after V lost 3 bases and J lost 4 bases. The CDR3 totals 16 residues.

The gene calls are TRBV28 and TRBJ1-2; TRBD1 is a possible D gene (6 bases). Trimming stripped 3 bases from V and 3 bases from J, with 14 bases between. There are 15 residues in the CDR3. Germline CDR1 reads MDHEN; CDR2 reads SYDVKM. The CDR3, as DNA: TGTGCCAGCAGTTTTGTGGGGGGCCTCTACTATGGCTACACCTTC. Its translation: CASSFVGGLYYGYTF.

CDR3 sequence reads: CASRTTSGGADEQFF. The CDR3 nucleotides read TGCGCCAGCAGGACTACTAGCGGGGGGGCCGATGAGCAGTTCTTC. The J gene is TRBJ2-1, the V gene TRBV5-1; 13 bases agree with TRBD2. The CDR3 covers 15 residues. V lost 5 bases and J lost 8; bases outside the gene matches: 7. Per the germline V gene, CDR1 is SGHRS and CDR2 is YFSETQ.

The genes are TRBV9 and TRBJ1-3, with a tentative D call TRBD1 (5 bases). The CDR3 sequence is 15 residues long. V was cut by 1 base and J by 4 bases, with 12 bases left in between. Germline-derived CDR1 and CDR2 are SGDLS and YYNGEE. Here the CDR3 reads CASSVRGGSGNTIYF. For the CDR3, the DNA is TGTGCCAGCAGCGTAAGGGGAGGCTCGGGAAACACCATATATTTT.

This rearrangement joins TRBV3-1 (or the pseudogene TRBV3-2) to TRBJ1-2, with D uncertain. The CDR3 is 13 amino acids. Per the germline V gene, CDR1 is LGHDT and CDR2 is YNNKEL (reference sequence). The V and J ends lost 3 bases and 8 bases respectively, with 13 bases between them. The CDR3 nucleotides read TGTGCCAGCAGCCAGAAAAACAGCCGGGGCTACACCTTC. Translation gives CASSQKNSRGYTF.

The chain joins TRBV2 to TRBJ1-1; D unclear. Trimming shortened V by 7 bases and J by 7 bases, and 13 bases separated the two germline ends. This CDR3 region has 12 residues. In germline, CDR1 is SNHLY, CDR2 FYNNEI. The CDR3 spells CASTAHALEAFF. The CDR3 DNA follows: TGTGCCAGCACAGCCCACGCTCTTGAAGCTTTCTTT.

The chain recombines TRBV3-1 (or the pseudogene TRBV3-2) with TRBJ2-5; D not certain. V was pared by 1 base and J by 4 bases, with 7 bases between. The CDR3 runs 13 residues. The germline V gene has CDR1 LGHDT and CDR2 YNNKEL (reference sequence). The CDR3 DNA reads TGTGCCAGCAGCCAAGCTCCCCGAGAGACCCAGTACTTC. Amino acid sequence: CASSQAPRETQYF.

The rearrangement joins TRBV5-1 to TRBJ1-3; possible D gene TRBD1, 5 bases. CDR1 SGHRS and CDR2 YFSETQ come from the germline V gene. Trimming cost V 0 bases and J 2 bases, with 15 bases left between them. The length of the CDR3 is 17 residues. Written as DNA, the CDR3 is TGCGCCAGCAGCTTGGCGGTTCAGGGTTTTACTGGAAACACCATATATTTT. The encoded protein is CASSLAVQGFTGNTIYF.

This clone was picked up a small number of times. The chain links TRBV9 to TRBJ2-1; tentatively, D is TRBD2 (5 bases). V was trimmed by 6 bases and J by 5 bases, leaving 15 bases between them. Germline lookup yields CDR1 SGDLS and CDR2 YYNGEE. This CDR3 has 14 residues. The CDR3 protein is CASTPQLADNEQFF. The CDR3 bases are TGTGCCAGCACCCCTCAGCTAGCAGACAATGAGCAGTTCTTC.